The clone carrying this T cell receptor beta chain was found many times. Its antigen is not identified. The germline V gene has CDR1 SGHAT and CDR2 FQNNGV. V shed 2 bases and J shed 3 bases, with 7 bases lying between them. The CDR3 length is 13 residues. This entry is derived from a study of naive and memory T cell subsets. General study results and limits: The power law exponent of TCR abundance differed between naive and memory cells. In naive cells, over 95% of TCR sequences were seen only once. RNA-based TCR counts may shift with T cell activation and differentiation.

Two oligonucleotides, mixed equimolar, formed the beta constant-region primer covering TRBC1 and TRBC2. The ligated cDNA underwent four PCR rounds using SP2 and nested alpha and beta constant-region primers. TCRdb reprocessed the UMI-ligation and nested PCR reads with MiXCR, giving one entry per CDR3 protein. Of some 1,500 distinct CDR3 sequences in the sample, approximately 7% are singletons; the top ten hold 86%. From the second PCR step, alpha and beta chains were amplified apart. The clonotype originates from a human donor in good health. Sequencing was carried out using CD8+ TEMRA cells from blood. Subset specified: effector memory re-expressing CD45RA, CD45RA+ CD27-. The chain has TRBV11-2 and TRBJ1-1; no reliable D call. The CDR3 sequence is CASSLFVDTEAFF. The CDR3 bases are TGTGCCAGCAGCTTATTTGTTGACACTGAAGCTTTCTTT.